One and the same sample provided the 26 T cell receptor beta chains below, sequenced in a study of naive and memory T cell subsets (dated by TCRdb to about 2017). These TCRs' antigens remain unknown. The receptor library was made with UMI-ligation and nested PCR. For sequencing, an Illumina MiSeq was employed. To cover both TRBC1 and TRBC2, the beta constant-region primer consisted of an equimolar mix of two oligonucleotides. Four rounds of PCR were used to amplify ligated cDNA, with nested alpha and beta constant-region primers being used together with the SP2 primer. TCRdb took the public reads, trimmed them with fastp at Q25, ran MiXCR for clone calling and kept in-frame beta chains. Identical CDR3 protein sequences are pooled into one entry, listed with their most common genes and DNA. In all, the sample holds roughly 140,000 distinct CDR3 sequences, and approximately 21% of those were seen once. 0.6% to 0.7% of the sample is taken by the ten largest.

Findings and caveats that apply to the study as a whole: A few larger clonotypes were found in naive repertoires, especially CD8, and these larger clonotypes were possibly memory cells re-expressing CD45RA.

The sample was naive CD8+ T cells from blood. The cell subset or site label of this sample denotes: naive T cells, CD45RA high CD27+. These receptor sequences come from a human donor in good health.

The chain joins TRBV27 to TRBJ2-6; TRBD1 agrees at 7 bases. CDR3 length equals 17 residues. V trimming: 7 bases; J trimming: 0 bases; junction bases outside the gene matches: 9. CDR1 MNHEY and CDR2 SMNVEV come from the germline V gene (reference sequence). CDR3 nucleotide sequence: TGTGCCAGCACCGACAGGGCCTACGCCTCTGGGGCCAACGTCCTGACTTTC. This codes for CASTDRAYASGANVLTF.

This chain connects TRBV9 to TRBJ2-7; D is undetermined. CDR1 and CDR2 from the germline V gene are SGDLS and YYNGEE. The CDR3 length is 13 residues. V lost 0 bases, J lost 1 base, and 5 bases lay in between. This CDR3 is CASSVDESYEQYF. The CDR3 region has the DNA TGTGCCAGCAGCGTAGACGAGTCCTACGAGCAGTACTTC.

This clonotype showed up just a few times. This rearrangement joins TRBV12-3 or TRBV12-4 to TRBJ2-3; D is possibly TRBD1 (5 bases). The CDR3 totals 15 residues. V was clipped by 3 bases and J by 0 bases, with 10 bases between them. For the CDR3, the DNA is TGTGCCAGCAGTTTGCAGGGAACCAGCACAGATACGCAGTATTTT. It is translated as CASSLQGTSTDTQYF.

This clonotype was seen only a few times. This rearrangement joins TRBV12-3 or TRBV12-4 to TRBJ1-2; D is possibly TRBD1 (5 bases). The CDR3 contains 15 residues. V was pared by 1 base and J by 4 bases, with 13 bases between. The CDR3 loop is CASSLGQPNTYGYTF. In DNA form, the CDR3 reads TGTGCCAGCAGTTTAGGACAGCCGAACACCTATGGCTACACCTTC.

Only a few counts were recorded for this clonotype. The J gene is TRBJ2-7, the V gene TRBV28; weak D call: TRBD2 (6 bases). V was trimmed by 5 bases and J by 5 bases, leaving 10 bases between them. CDR3 length equals 12 residues. CDR1 and CDR2 from the germline V gene are MDHEN and SYDVKM. The CDR3 spells CASSSTSNEQYF. The CDR3 nucleotides read TGTGCCAGCAGTAGTACTAGCAACGAGCAGTACTTC.

The CDR3 DNA reads as TGTGCCAGCAGTAGTGTGGGGCTGGATTACAATGAGCAGTTCTTC. Amino acid sequence: CASSSVGLDYNEQFF. The gene calls are TRBV27 and TRBJ2-1; D perhaps matches TRBD1 (5 bases). Germline CDR1 is MNHEY and CDR2 is SMNVEV (reference sequence). The CDR3 is made up of 15 amino acids. The ends were cut back, 5 bases at V and 4 bases at J, with 15 bases in the middle.

V is TRBV9 and J is TRBJ2-2, with TRBD2 matching over 11 bases. There are 17 residues in the CDR3. V was clipped by 4 bases and J by 1 base; unmatched bases: 6. CDR1 is SGDLS, CDR2 YYNGEE, per germline. The CDR3 DNA reads as TGTGCCAGCAGCCCCCGGACTAGCGGGCAGAACACCGGGGAGCTGTTTTTT. Its protein is CASSPRTSGQNTGELFF.

The J gene is TRBJ2-3, the V gene TRBV7-8; possible D gene TRBD1, 6 bases. In germline, CDR1 is SGHVS, CDR2 FQNEAQ. The CDR3 has 16 residues. Trimming cost V 4 bases and J 0 bases, with 14 bases left between them. The CDR3 sequence is CASSSLSGTSTDTQYF. The DNA for the CDR3 is TGTGCCAGCAGCTCCCTATCCGGGACAAGCACAGATACGCAGTATTTT.

The chain combines TRBV15 with TRBJ2-1; D uncertain. V was pared by 5 bases and J by 9 bases, with 20 bases between. The germline gives CDR1 LNHNV, CDR2 YYDKDF (reference sequence). The CDR3 has 15 amino acids. The CDR3 DNA sequence: TGTGCCACCAGCCAAACGGACGGTTTTTTCCTTGAGCAGTTCTTC. It encodes CATSQTDGFFLEQFF.

The chain has TRBV7-9 and TRBJ1-1; 8 bases are a match to TRBD1. Unmatched junction bases numbered 8, after V lost 5 bases and J lost 0 bases. The CDR3 runs to 16 residues. Germline CDR1 is SEHNR and CDR2 is FQNEAQ (reference sequence). CDR3 bases: TGTGCCAGCAGCCTGGGGACAGGTAACATGAACACTGAAGCTTTCTTT. This translates into CASSLGTGNMNTEAFF.

This clonotype has more than one count but fewer than ten. The genes are TRBV6-5 and TRBJ2-5, with D possibly TRBD2 on 6 matching bases. V lost 6 bases and J 1 base, leaving 12 bases between the germline ends. Germline V lookup: CDR1 MNHEY, CDR2 SVGAGI. This CDR3 spans 14 amino acids. The CDR3 loop is CASRQYSGQETQYF. CDR3 sequence (DNA): TGTGCCAGCAGACAATATAGCGGCCAAGAGACCCAGTACTTC.

This clonotype was seen a handful of times. The chain couples TRBV27 to TRBJ2-7; 10 bases map to TRBD1. The germline V gene has CDR1 MNHEY and CDR2 SMNVEV (reference sequence). Unmatched junction bases numbered 13, after V lost 4 bases and J lost 4 bases. The CDR3 has 17 amino acids. The CDR3 protein is CASSSSLNDRGPYEQYF. CDR3 DNA sequence: TGTGCCAGCAGTTCCTCTCTTAATGACAGGGGGCCTTACGAGCAGTACTTC.

Comments on this clonotype: One junction end does not reproduce the germline sequence, and a read error may be involved. The chain joins TRBV3-1 to TRBJ2-7; D gene ambiguous. Germline V lookup: CDR1 LGHDT, CDR2 YNNKEL (reference sequence). The CDR3 spans 16 residues. The CDR3 DNA is TGTGCCAGCAGCCCATTATCCGGGCGGTTCTCCTCCGAGCAGTACTTC. The encoded protein is CASSPLSGRFSSEQYF.

There are a few counts of this clonotype. V and J are TRBV6-5 and TRBJ2-2; D unclear. With 2 bases removed from V and 6 bases from J, the gap between germline ends came to 16 bases. Germline V gene sequence: CDR1 MNHEY, CDR2 SVGAGI. The CDR3 runs 16 residues. The CDR3 DNA sequence: TGTGCCAGCAGTTACCTCTCCTTGGAAATCGCCGGGGAGCTGTTTTTT. Its translation: CASSYLSLEIAGELFF.

V gene TRBV5-1 combines with J gene TRBJ2-1, with D uncertain. Germline-derived CDR1 and CDR2 are SGHRS and YFSETQ. The CDR3 sequence is 19 residues long. V was clipped by 4 bases and J by 0 bases, with 23 bases between them. CDR3 in amino acids: CASSTNRAGVRPSYNEQFF. The CDR3 region has the DNA TGCGCCAGCAGCACGAACCGGGCTGGTGTCAGACCCTCCTACAATGAGCAGTTCTTC. The variable domain in full, with the rest retrieved from reference TRBV5-1 and TRBJ2-1, is KAGVTQTPRYLIKTRGQQVTLSCSPISGHRSVSWYQQTPGQGLQFLFEYFSETQRNKGNFPGRFSGRQFSNSRSEMNVSTLELGDSALYLCASSTNRAGVRPSYNEQFFGPGTRLTVL.

J is TRBJ2-1 and V is TRBV5-1, with 7 bases fitting TRBD1. This CDR3 is built from 17 residues. After removal of 5 bases from V and 0 bases from J, the junction contained 11 bases not matched to a gene. Germline values: CDR1 SGHRS, CDR2 YFSETQ. This CDR3 is CASRSRTGSDSYNEQFF. The CDR3 DNA is TGCGCCAGCAGAAGCCGGACAGGATCTGACTCCTACAATGAGCAGTTCTTC.

The V and J genes are TRBV29-1 and TRBJ2-7; weak D call: TRBD2 (6 bases). The CDR3 is made up of 12 amino acids. Trimming removed 5 bases at V and 1 base at J, with 9 bases between. The V gene's germline CDR1 is SQVTM and CDR2 ANQGSEA. The CDR3 sequence: CSVRGASYEQYF. The DNA of the CDR3 is TGCAGCGTTCGCGGGGCATCCTACGAGCAGTACTTC.

This clonotype was recorded a few times. CDR3 loop: CATSETENTEAFF. The CDR3 DNA follows: TGTGCCACCAGTGAGACAGAGAACACTGAAGCTTTCTTT. The chain joins TRBV24-1 to TRBJ1-1, with D maybe TRBD1 (5 bases). V lost 4 bases, J lost 1 base, and 6 bases lay in between. The CDR3 loop spans 13 amino acids. The germline V gene encodes CDR1 KGHDR and CDR2 SFDVKD.

The chain has TRBV14 and TRBJ2-1; the D is unclear. This CDR3 spans 14 amino acids. Trimming cost V 4 bases and J 0 bases, with 7 bases left between them. Germline V gene lookup returns CDR1 SGHDN and CDR2 FVKESK. The chain's CDR3 is CASSRTSSYNEQFF. The CDR3 DNA reads as TGTGCCAGCAGCCGGACCAGCTCCTACAATGAGCAGTTCTTC.

This clonotype has a count of ten or more. The genes are TRBV4-3 and TRBJ2-1, with D possibly being TRBD1 (5 bases). This CDR3 is 15 amino acids long. Germline V gene sequence: CDR1 LGHNA, CDR2 YSLEER. The V end lost 1 base, the J end lost 7 bases, and 14 bases lay between the germline ends. CDR3 nucleotides: TGCGCCAGCAGCCAAGGGACATTAATGGGGAATGAGCAGTTCTTC. Translation: CASSQGTLMGNEQFF.

The chain couples TRBV7-9 to TRBJ1-2; D is perhaps TRBD1 (5 bases). The V and J ends lost 1 base and 7 bases respectively, with 10 bases between them. CDR1 is SEHNR and CDR2 is FQNEAQ in the germline V gene (reference sequence). This CDR3 has 13 amino acids. CDR3 residues: CASSLGWDSGYTF. The CDR3 DNA reads as TGTGCCAGCAGCTTAGGCTGGGACTCTGGCTACACCTTC.

The chain is built from TRBV27 and TRBJ1-1; a possible D gene is TRBD1 (6 bases). V lost 11 bases and J lost 6, with 22 bases in between. Germline-derived CDR1 and CDR2 are MNHEY and SMNVEV (reference sequence). This CDR3 has 14 amino acids. The DNA for the CDR3 is TGTGCCGTGAGTGACAGGAAAAGGATCTCTGAAGCTTTCTTT. It encodes CAVSDRKRISEAFF.

The sample holds many counts of this clonotype. V is TRBV12-3 or TRBV12-4 and J is TRBJ2-7, with D possibly TRBD1 on 6 matching bases. This CDR3 is built from 13 residues. Trimming cost V 6 bases and J 0 bases, with 9 bases left between them. In nucleotides, the CDR3 is TGTGCCAGCAGGGGGACAAACTCCTACGAGCAGTACTTC. Translation: CASRGTNSYEQYF.

CDR3 DNA sequence: TGTGCCAGCAGCCTCGGCGCGGGAGGGCCAAGCGAGCAGTACTTC. It codes for CASSLGAGGPSEQYF. The chain couples TRBV27 to TRBJ2-7, with TRBD2 matching over 9 bases. CDR1 and CDR2 from the germline V gene are MNHEY and SMNVEV (reference sequence). The CDR3 runs to 15 residues. The J segment lost 6 bases and the V segment lost 6 bases, leaving 12 bases of the junction unmatched.

This rearrangement joins TRBV24-1 to TRBJ2-1; 9 bases are shared with TRBD1. CDR3 length: 15 residues. Germline loops: CDR1 KGHDR, CDR2 SFDVKD. V lost 4 bases, J lost 3 bases, and 3 bases stayed unmatched. This CDR3 is CATSEVDRGYNEQFF. CDR3 DNA: TGTGCCACCAGTGAAGTGGACAGGGGCTACAATGAGCAGTTCTTC.

The chain carries TRBV12-3 or TRBV12-4 and TRBJ2-2, with TRBD1 matching over 8 bases. V dropped 7 bases and J dropped 6; count of bases not matched to a gene: 10. The CDR3 spans 15 residues. The CDR3 nucleotides are TGTGCCAGCAACGGCGGACAGGGAACCGCCGGGGAGCTGTTTTTT. Its translation is CASNGGQGTAGELFF.